The T cell receptor (beta chain) described here comes from a study of blood T cell repertoires in COVID-19. Per germline, CDR1 SGHAT and CDR2 FQNNGV. Germline trimming cut 1 base from V and 4 bases from J; bases unmatched to any gene: 7. The CDR3 covers 15 residues. Assay: immunoSEQ multiplex PCR; the TCRdb copy retains only in-frame clones and omits some. Of about 160,000 clones listed, about three quarters are singletons. This chain joins TRBV11-2 and TRBJ2-7, with 7 bases aligning to TRBD2. This clonotype was sampled from a man aged 60-69 years with acute or convalescent COVID-19. The sample comprised peripheral blood. CDR3 protein: CASSLGGGLYYEQYF. CDR3 DNA: TGTGCCAGCAGCTTAGGCGGGGGACTTTATTACGAGCAGTACTTC.